This TCR beta chain was sequenced during a study of blood T cell repertoires in COVID-19. Study details: PBMCs, B-cell-depleted T cells, or T cells were the source of the cDNA or gDNA that made up the material.

Original data processing: Amplification with reference gene primers provided the estimates of nucleated cell counts. Here immunoSEQ multiplex PCR was the method, and the copy in TCRdb shows in-frame clones only, minus some. V, J and clone size reflect that table, while D and trimming were determined from the DNA. The profile shows 450,000 to 500,000 clones, around 85% of them singletons. Trimming pared 1 base from V and 0 bases from J, leaving 14 bases between. There are 17 residues in the CDR3. Germline V gene sequence: CDR1 MNHNS, CDR2 SASEGT. Input material: PBMCs or T cells enriched from blood (not recorded which). V and J are TRBV6-1 and TRBJ2-3; no clear D. This receptor was obtained from an older woman who had recovered from COVID-19. The CDR3 region has the DNA TGTGCCAGCAGTGAAGAACGAGCGCAGATTAGCACAGATACGCAGTATTTT. Protein product: CASSEERAQISTDTQYF.